This TCR beta chain was found in a study of T cell repertoires in cytomegalovirus infection. On this clonotype: Its antigen remains unknown.

The CDR3 is 12 residues long. CDR1 LNHDA and CDR2 SQIVND come from the germline V gene (reference sequence). V lost 5 bases to trimming and J lost 3 bases, with 5 bases between them. Whole-study results and caveats: There were HLA-C-restricted CMV-specific TCR beta clonotypes dominating the ex vivo response.

TCRdb re-called the reads with MiXCR, one entry per CDR3 protein. Here the sample spans around 180,000 distinct CDR3 sequences, 28% being singletons. The receptor comes from a human donor in good health (CMV status not recorded). Some clones in this sample may be carry-over from other donors' samples. This chain uses TRBV19 with TRBJ1-5; D is undetermined. The sequenced sample was PBMCs. This chain's CDR3 is CASSETNQPQHF. The CDR3 nucleotides read TGTGCCAGTAGTGAGACCAATCAGCCCCAGCATTTT.